These 10 T cell receptor beta chains came from one sample sequenced in a study of CD8+ T cells in alopecia areata. Following RNA extraction, reverse transcription yielded cDNA that acted as the sequencing template. The assay was immunoSEQ multiplex PCR, and TCRdb's table has in-frame clones only and misses some. The table includes 170,000 or so clones, about 60% detected once. Specified treatment: oral pan-JAK inhibitor, 5-10 mg twice daily. The input for sequencing was CD8+ T cells sorted from blood, taken at week 24, from a patient treated with tofacitinib. These TCRs come from a human donor with alopecia areata.

V is TRBV7-9 and J is TRBJ1-6, with D tentatively TRBD1 (5 bases). V gave up 4 bases and J gave up 7 bases, with 20 bases separating them. There are 17 residues in the CDR3. Germline CDR1 is SEHNR and CDR2 is FQNEAQ (reference sequence). The CDR3 region is CASSSFKGLYRNSPLHF. The CDR3 nucleotides read TGTGCCAGCAGCTCATTTAAGGGGCTATATCGGAATTCACCCCTCCACTTT.

V usage is TRBV30 and J usage is TRBJ2-7, with D perhaps TRBD2 (5 bases). Germline V gene lookup returns CDR1 GTSNPN and CDR2 SVGIG (reference sequence). V lost 0 bases, J lost 5 bases, and 14 bases lay in between. There are 14 residues in the CDR3. For the CDR3, the DNA is TGTGCCTGGAGTGTACCCGGAGGTTACAACGAGCAGTACTTC. Protein product: CAWSVPGGYNEQYF.

This clone was seen only a few times. The chain employs TRBV2 and TRBJ2-7, with TRBD1 matching 7 bases. This CDR3 is 14 amino acids long. CDR1 SNHLY and CDR2 FYNNEI come from the germline V gene. The trim removed 4 bases at V and 6 bases at J, leaving 9 bases unmatched. The CDR3 loop is CASSVLGGSGEQYF. The CDR3 region has the DNA TGTGCCAGCAGTGTGTTAGGGGGCTCGGGCGAGCAGTACTTC.

This rearrangement joins TRBV6-6 to TRBJ2-5, with D unclear. Trimming pared 8 bases from V and 5 bases from J, leaving 9 bases between. Germline V gives CDR1 MNHNY, CDR2 SVGAGI (reference sequence). The CDR3 runs 11 residues. CDR3 coding DNA: TGTGCCAGCGGACCCATTGAGACCCAGTACTTC. Translating it yields CASGPIETQYF.

The chain combines TRBV20-1 with TRBJ1-2; D unresolved. The V gene lost 5 bases and the J gene lost 7 bases, with 8 bases spanning the gap. CDR1 and CDR2 from the germline V gene are DFQATT and SNEGSKA (reference sequence). This CDR3 contains 10 residues. CDR3 DNA: TGCAGTGCTGACGAAACTGGCTACACCTTC. Its protein product is CSADETGYTF.

The rearrangement joins TRBV30 to TRBJ2-3; D unclear. CDR1 and CDR2 from the germline V gene are GTSNPN and SVGIG (reference sequence). The germline V and J ends were trimmed by 3 bases and 0 bases, with 10 bases remaining between them. This CDR3 is built from 14 residues. The CDR3 loop is CAWSSSTSTDTQYF. The DNA for the CDR3 is TGTGCCTGGAGCTCCAGCACTAGCACAGATACGCAGTATTTT.

A single count supports this clone. The gene calls are TRBV13 and TRBJ2-7; D gene uncertain. Trimming removed 0 bases at V and 7 bases at J, with 4 bases between. The CDR3 loop spans 11 amino acids. Looked up from germline, CDR1 is PRHDT and CDR2 is FYEKMQ (reference sequence). The CDR3 protein is CASSLGLEQYF. In DNA form, the CDR3 reads TGTGCCAGCAGCTTAGGTCTTGAGCAGTACTTC.

The V and J genes are TRBV5-1 and TRBJ1-1; a weak D match, TRBD1 (5 bases). Deletions cut 4 bases from V and 1 base from J, with 8 bases between. Germline values: CDR1 SGHRS, CDR2 YFSETQ. CDR3 length: 13 residues. In nucleotides, the CDR3 is TGCGCCAGCAGCATTACAGGGAACACTGAAGCTTTCTTT. This translates into CASSITGNTEAFF.

This rearrangement joins TRBV6-5 to TRBJ1-6; D might be TRBD1 (6 bases). Germline assignment: CDR1 MNHEY and CDR2 SVGAGI. Trimming removed 6 bases at V and 14 bases at J, with 20 bases between. The CDR3 runs 14 residues. CDR3 in DNA: TGTGCCAGCAGCTCCGGCGCAGGGGTCCAGACCCTCCACTTT. As protein: CASSSGAGVQTLHF.

This clone was seen a few times. The gene calls are TRBV28 and TRBJ1-6; D might be TRBD1 (5 bases). Trimming took off 5 bases at V and 4 bases at J, with 15 bases between the two ends. This CDR3 comprises 16 residues. CDR1 and CDR2 (germline): MDHEN, SYDVKM. The CDR3 sequence is CASSPIDRRYNSPLHF. For the CDR3, the DNA is TGTGCCAGCAGTCCCATCGACAGAAGGTATAATTCACCCCTCCACTTT.